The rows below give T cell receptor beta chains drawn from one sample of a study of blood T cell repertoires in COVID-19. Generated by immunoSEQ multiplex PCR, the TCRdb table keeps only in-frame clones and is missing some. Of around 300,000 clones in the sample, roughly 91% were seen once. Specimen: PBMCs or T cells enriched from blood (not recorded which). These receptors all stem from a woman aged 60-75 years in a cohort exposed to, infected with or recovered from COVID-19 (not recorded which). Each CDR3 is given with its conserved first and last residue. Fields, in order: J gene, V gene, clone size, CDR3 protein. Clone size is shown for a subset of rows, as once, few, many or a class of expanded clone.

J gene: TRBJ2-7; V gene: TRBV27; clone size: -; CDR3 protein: CASSLNPLGLAGVHEQYF
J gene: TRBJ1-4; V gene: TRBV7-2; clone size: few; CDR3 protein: CASSLPAGVAEKLFF
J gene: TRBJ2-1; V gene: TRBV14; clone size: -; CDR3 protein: CASSQAASIQHEQFF
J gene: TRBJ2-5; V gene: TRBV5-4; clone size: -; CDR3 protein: CASSARSGVFQETQYF
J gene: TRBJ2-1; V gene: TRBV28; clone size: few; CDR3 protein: CASSPDRAGASGTDEQFF
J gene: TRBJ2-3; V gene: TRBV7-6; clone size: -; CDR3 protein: CASSSRQRTSTDTQYF
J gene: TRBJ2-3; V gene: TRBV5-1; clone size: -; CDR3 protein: CASSRGTAASTDTQYF
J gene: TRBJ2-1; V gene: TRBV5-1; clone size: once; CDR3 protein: CASSFPLTTNEQFF
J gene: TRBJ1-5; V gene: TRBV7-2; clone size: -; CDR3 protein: CASSPRIGGGQPQHF
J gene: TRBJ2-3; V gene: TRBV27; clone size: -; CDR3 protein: CASSLGGTTDTQYF
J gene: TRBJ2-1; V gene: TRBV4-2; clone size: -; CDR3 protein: CASSQEEGAGGEKFF
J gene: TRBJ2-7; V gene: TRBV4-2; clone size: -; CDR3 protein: CASSQPGQGVSYEQYF
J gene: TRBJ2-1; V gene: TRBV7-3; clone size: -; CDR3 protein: CASSLLSSGTEQFF
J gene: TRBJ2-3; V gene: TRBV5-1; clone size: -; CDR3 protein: CASSLHTPVDTQYF
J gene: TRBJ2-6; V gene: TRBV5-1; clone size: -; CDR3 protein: CASSSGTGVGANVLTF
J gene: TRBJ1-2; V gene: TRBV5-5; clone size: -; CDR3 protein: CASSFRGDTNYGYTF
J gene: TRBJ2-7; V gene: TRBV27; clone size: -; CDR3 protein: CASSSWTGGGEQYF
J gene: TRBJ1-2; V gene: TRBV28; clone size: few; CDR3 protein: CASAGAVTNYGYTF
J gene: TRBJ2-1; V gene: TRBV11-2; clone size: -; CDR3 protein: CASSQRLAAYNEQFF
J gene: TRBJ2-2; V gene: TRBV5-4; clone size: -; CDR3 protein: CASSLSQLSNTGELFF
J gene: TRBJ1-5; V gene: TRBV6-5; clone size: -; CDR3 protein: CASSTDGGSNQPQHF
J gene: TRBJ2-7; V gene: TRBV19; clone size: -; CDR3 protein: CASSIAGDLRGEQYF